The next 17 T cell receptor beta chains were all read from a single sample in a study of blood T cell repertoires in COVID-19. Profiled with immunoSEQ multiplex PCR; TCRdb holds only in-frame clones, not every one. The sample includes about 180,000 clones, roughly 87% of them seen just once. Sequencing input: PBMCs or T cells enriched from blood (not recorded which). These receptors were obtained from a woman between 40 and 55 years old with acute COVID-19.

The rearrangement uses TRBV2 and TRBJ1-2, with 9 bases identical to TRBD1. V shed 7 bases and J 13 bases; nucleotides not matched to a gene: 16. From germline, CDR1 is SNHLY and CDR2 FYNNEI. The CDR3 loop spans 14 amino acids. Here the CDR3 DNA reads TGTGCCAGCAAACCGGGGGACAGGGTTCCCCCCCCCACCTTC. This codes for CASKPGDRVPPPTF.

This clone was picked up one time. The CDR3 coding sequence is TGCGCCAGCAGCTGGAGGGAAGCGAGCTCTGGAAACACCATATATTTT. It yields the protein CASSWREASSGNTIYF. This sequence joins TRBV5-1 and TRBJ1-3; D ambiguous. The germline CDR1 and CDR2 sequences are SGHRS and YFSETQ. The CDR3 has 16 residues. Trimming shortened V by 3 bases and J by 0 bases, and 13 bases separated the two germline ends.

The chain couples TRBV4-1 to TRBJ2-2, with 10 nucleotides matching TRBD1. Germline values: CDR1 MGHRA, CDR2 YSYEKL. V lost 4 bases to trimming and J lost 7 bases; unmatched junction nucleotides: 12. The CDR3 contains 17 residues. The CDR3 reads CASSRLGQGFFGGELFF. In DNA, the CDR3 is TGCGCCAGCAGCCGCCTGGGACAGGGGTTTTTCGGCGGGGAGCTGTTTTTT.

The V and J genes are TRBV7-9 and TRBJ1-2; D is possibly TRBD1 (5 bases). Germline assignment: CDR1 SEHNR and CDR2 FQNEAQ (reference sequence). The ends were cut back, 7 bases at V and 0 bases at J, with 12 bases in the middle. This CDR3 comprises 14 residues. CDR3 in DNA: TGTGCCAGCAACCGGGACTCTCCTAACTATGGCTACACCTTC. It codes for CASNRDSPNYGYTF.

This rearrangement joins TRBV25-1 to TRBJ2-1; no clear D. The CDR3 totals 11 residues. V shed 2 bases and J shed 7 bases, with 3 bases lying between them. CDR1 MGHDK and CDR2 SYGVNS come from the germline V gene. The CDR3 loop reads CASSEPNEQFF. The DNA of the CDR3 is TGTGCCAGCAGTGAACCGAATGAGCAGTTCTTC.

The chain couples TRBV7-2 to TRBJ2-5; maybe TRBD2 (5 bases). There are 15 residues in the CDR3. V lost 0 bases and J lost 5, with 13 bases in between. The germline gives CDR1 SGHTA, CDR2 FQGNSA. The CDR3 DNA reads TGTGCCAGCAGCTTAGCCGCAGCCGGCGGGGAGACCCAGTACTTC. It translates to CASSLAAAGGETQYF.

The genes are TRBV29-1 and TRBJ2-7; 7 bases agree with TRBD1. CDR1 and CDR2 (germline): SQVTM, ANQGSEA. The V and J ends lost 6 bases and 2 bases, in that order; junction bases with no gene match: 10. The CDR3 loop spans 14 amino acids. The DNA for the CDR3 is TGCAGCGTCGCTCGAGGGACAGATACCTACGAGCAGTACTTC. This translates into CSVARGTDTYEQYF.

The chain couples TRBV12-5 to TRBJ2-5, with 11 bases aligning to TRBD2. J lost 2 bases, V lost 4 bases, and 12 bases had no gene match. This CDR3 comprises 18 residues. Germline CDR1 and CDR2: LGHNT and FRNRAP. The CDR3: CASGSRSGLAEGQETQYF. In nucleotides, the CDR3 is TGTGCTAGTGGTTCACGATCGGGACTAGCGGAGGGGCAAGAGACCCAGTACTTC.

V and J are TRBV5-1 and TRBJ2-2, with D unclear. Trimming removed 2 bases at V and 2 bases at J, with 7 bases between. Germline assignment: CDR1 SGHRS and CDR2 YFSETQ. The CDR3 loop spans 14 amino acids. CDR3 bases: TGCGCCAGCAGCTTCGAGGATAACACCGGGGAGCTGTTTTTT. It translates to CASSFEDNTGELFF.

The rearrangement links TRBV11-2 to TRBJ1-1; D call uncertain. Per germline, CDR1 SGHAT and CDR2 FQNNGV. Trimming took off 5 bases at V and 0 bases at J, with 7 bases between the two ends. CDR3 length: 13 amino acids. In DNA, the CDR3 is TGTGCCAGCAGCGCCGGTATGAACACTGAAGCTTTCTTT. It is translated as CASSAGMNTEAFF.

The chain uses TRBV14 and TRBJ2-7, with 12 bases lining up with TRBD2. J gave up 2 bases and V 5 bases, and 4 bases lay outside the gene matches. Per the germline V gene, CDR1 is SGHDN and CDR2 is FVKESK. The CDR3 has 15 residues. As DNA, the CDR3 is TGTGCCAGCAGCTACCGGACTAGCGGGGCCTACGAGCAGTACTTC. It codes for CASSYRTSGAYEQYF.

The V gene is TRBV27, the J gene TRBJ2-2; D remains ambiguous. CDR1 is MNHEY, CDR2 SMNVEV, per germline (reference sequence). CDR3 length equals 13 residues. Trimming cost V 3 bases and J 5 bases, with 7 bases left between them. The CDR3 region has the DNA TGTGCCAGCAGTTTTGGCCAGACCGGGGAGCTGTTTTTT. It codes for CASSFGQTGELFF.

CDR3 sequence: CASSQEQGGFGYTF. DNA for the CDR3: TGCGCCAGCAGCCAAGAGCAGGGAGGTTTTGGCTACACCTTC. The V call is TRBV5-1, the J call TRBJ1-2, with D possibly TRBD1 on 5 matching bases. The germline V gene encodes CDR1 SGHRS and CDR2 YFSETQ. The V end lost 4 bases, the J end lost 7 bases, and 17 bases lay between the germline ends. This CDR3 contains 14 residues.

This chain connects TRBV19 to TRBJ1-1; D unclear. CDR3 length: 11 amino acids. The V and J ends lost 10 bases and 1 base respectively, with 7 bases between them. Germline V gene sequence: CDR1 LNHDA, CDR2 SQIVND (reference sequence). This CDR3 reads CATDTNTEAFF. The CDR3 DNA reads TGTGCCACCGACACGAACACTGAAGCTTTCTTT.

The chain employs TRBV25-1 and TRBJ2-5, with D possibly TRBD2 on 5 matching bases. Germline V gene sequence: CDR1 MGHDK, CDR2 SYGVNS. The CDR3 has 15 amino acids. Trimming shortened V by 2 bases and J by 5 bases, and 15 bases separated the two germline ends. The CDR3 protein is CASSEVSGVSETQYF. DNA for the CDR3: TGTGCCAGCAGTGAAGTCAGCGGTGTCTCGGAGACCCAGTACTTC.

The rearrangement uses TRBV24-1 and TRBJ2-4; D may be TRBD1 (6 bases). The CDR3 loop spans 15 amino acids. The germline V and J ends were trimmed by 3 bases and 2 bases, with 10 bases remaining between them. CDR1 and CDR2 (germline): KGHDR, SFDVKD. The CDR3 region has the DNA TGTGCCACCAGTGATACCCGGGACACCAAAAACATTCAGTACTTC. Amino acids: CATSDTRDTKNIQYF.

The CDR3 coding sequence is TGTGCCAGCAGCTTGGTGAAGGAACAGGGGAGTGAAAAACTGTTTTTT. Encoded protein: CASSLVKEQGSEKLFF. The chain uses TRBV5-6 and TRBJ1-4, with 7 positions matching TRBD1. The germline V gene encodes CDR1 SGHDT and CDR2 YYEEEE. This CDR3 spans 16 amino acids. After removal of 0 bases from V and 7 bases from J, the junction contained 9 bases not matched to a gene. The complete variable domain, with remaining parts taken from reference TRBV5-6 and TRBJ1-4, reads DAGVTQSPTHLIKTRGQQVTLRCSPKSGHDTVSWYQQALGQGPQFIFQYYEEEERQRGNFPDRFSGHQFPNYSSELNVNALLLGDSALYLCASSLVKEQGSEKLFFGSGTQLSVL.